The sequence of this T cell receptor beta chain was determined in a study of cytomegalovirus exposure and HLA in healthy donors. Per the germline V gene, CDR1 is SGDLS and CDR2 is YYNGEE. CDR3 length equals 17 residues. V lost 4 bases to trimming and J lost 0 bases, with 16 bases between them. This clone was detected only once. Primers included in the PCR were 60 Vbeta and 13 Jbeta primers. Sequencing was performed with immunoSEQ multiplex PCR; in TCRdb, only in-frame clones are kept and a portion is missing. The table has approximately 220,000 clones, more than 65% seen once. V and J are TRBV9 and TRBJ2-2, with D maybe TRBD1 (5 bases). Sequenced: PBMCs. This TCR came from a man younger than 35 in good health and CMV-seronegative. Written as DNA, the CDR3 is TGTGCCAGCAGCTTCCCAATTAGGGGCGCGAACACCGGGGAGCTGTTTTTT. It codes for CASSFPIRGANTGELFF.